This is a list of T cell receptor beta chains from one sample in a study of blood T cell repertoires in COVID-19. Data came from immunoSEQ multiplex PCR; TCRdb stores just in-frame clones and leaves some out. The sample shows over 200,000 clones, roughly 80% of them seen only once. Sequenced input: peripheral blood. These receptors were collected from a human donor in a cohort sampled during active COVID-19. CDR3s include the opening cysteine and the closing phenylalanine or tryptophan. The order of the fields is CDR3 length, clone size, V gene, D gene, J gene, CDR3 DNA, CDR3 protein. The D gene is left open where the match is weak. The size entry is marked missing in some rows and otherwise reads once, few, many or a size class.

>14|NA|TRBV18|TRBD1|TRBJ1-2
TGTGCCAGCTCGCCACAGGGGAACTCCTATGGCTACACCTTC
CASSPQGNSYGYTF
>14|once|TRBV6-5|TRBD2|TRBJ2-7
TGTGCCAGCAGCGGGACTAGCGGGGGCCACGGGCAGTACTTC
CASSGTSGGHGQYF
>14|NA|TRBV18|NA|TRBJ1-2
TGTGCCAGCTCCGGAGACCGGGGAGGGTATGGCTACACCTTC
CASSGDRGGYGYTF
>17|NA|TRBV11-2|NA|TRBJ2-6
TGTGCCAGCAGCTTAGATTGGCTAGTCTCTGGGGCCAACGTCCTGACTTTC
CASSLDWLVSGANVLTF
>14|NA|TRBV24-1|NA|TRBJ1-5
TGTGCCACCAGTGATCGGGTCTGGAATCAGCCCCAGCATTTT
CATSDRVWNQPQHF
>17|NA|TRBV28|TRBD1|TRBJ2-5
TGTGCCAGCAGTTTAATCTCCGGGACAGGGGATAAAGAGACCCAGTACTTC
CASSLISGTGDKETQYF
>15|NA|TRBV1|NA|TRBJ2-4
TGCACCAGCAGCCAAGTGATCGGAGCCAAAAACATTCAGTACTTC
CTSSQVIGAKNIQYF
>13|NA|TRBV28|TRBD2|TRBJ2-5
TGTGCCAGCATCCCGGGGGGGGGAGAGACCCAGTACTTC
CASIPGGGETQYF
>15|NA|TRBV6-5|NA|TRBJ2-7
TGTGCCAGCAGTTACCAGTGGGAGACCACCTACGAGCAGTACTTC
CASSYQWETTYEQYF
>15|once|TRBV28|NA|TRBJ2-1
TGTGCCAGCAGACCGCCCGTGACTAGTTACAATGAGCAGTTCTTC
CASRPPVTSYNEQFF
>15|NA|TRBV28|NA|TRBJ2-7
TGTGCCAGCAGTTTACAGGGTTGGGGCTCCTACGAGCAGTACTTC
CASSLQGWGSYEQYF
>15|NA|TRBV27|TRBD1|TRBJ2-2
TGTGCCAGCAGTTTAAACAGGGGTGACACCGGGGAGCTGTTTTTT
CASSLNRGDTGELFF
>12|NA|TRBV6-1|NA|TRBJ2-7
TGTGCCAGCAGTGACCAGGGATACGAGCAGTACTTC
CASSDQGYEQYF
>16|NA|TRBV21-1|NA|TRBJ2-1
TGTGCCAGCAGCTCTCCGAGAGGGAGCCGAGGAAATGAGCAGTTCTTC
CASSSPRGSRGNEQFF
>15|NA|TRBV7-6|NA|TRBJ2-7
TGTGCCAGCAGCTTATCGGGGGCGGGAGTTAACGAGCAGTACTTC
CASSLSGAGVNEQYF
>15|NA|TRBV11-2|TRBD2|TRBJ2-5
TGTGCCAGCAGCCCCCGGACTAGCTCTGGGGAGACCCAGTACTTC
CASSPRTSSGETQYF
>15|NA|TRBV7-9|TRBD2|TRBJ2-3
TGTGCCAGCAGCCCGACTAGCGGGAAACGCGATACGCAGTATTTT
CASSPTSGKRDTQYF
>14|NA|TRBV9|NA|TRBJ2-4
TGTGCCAGCAGCCTTGGGGGGTTCGAAAACATTCAGTACTTC
CASSLGGFENIQYF
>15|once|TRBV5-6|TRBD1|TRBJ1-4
TGTGCCAGCAGCTTGCAGGGGGGAACTAATGAAAAACTGTTTTTT
CASSLQGGTNEKLFF
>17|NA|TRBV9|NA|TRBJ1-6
TGTGCCAGCAGCGTTCTCCCAGGGCCTAATAGTAATTCACCCCTCCACTTT
CASSVLPGPNSNSPLHF
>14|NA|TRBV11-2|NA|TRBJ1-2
TGTGCCAGCAGCTTAGATCCGGGGTCGGGTGGCTACACCTTC
CASSLDPGSGGYTF
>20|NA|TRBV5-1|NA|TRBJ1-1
TGCGCCAGCAGCTTGGTGGGGCTCCGACGGACACGGCCCTTAAACACTGAAGCTTTCTTT
CASSLVGLRRTRPLNTEAFF
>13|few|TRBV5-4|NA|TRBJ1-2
TGTGCCAGCAGCTTCGGGAGACTCTATGGCTACACCTTC
CASSFGRLYGYTF
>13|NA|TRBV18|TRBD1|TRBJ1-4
TGTGCCAGCTACCCGGACAGGGGTGAAAAACTGTTTTTT
CASYPDRGEKLFF
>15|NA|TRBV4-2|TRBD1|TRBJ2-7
TGTGCCAGCAGCCCGACGGACAGGAGAGGTTACGAGCAGTACTTC
CASSPTDRRGYEQYF
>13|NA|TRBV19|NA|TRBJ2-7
TGTGCCAGTAGTTCCACGCAGGGGGGCGAGCAGTACTTC
CASSSTQGGEQYF
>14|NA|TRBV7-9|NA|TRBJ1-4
TGTGCCAGCAGCTTAGTATCGGGGTATGAAAAACTGTTTTTT
CASSLVSGYEKLFF
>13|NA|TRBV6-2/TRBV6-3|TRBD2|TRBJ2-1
TGTGCCAGCAGCCTTTGGACTAGCGGGGCCAAGTTCTTC
CASSLWTSGAKFF
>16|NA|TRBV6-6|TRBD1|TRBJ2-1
TGTGCCAGCAGTTACTCTGGAGGCAGGGGGCGGAATGAGCAGTTCTTC
CASSYSGGRGRNEQFF
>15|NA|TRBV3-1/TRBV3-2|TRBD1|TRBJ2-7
TGTGCCAGCAGCCAGGGATTGGACAGGGACTACGAGCAGTACTTC
CASSQGLDRDYEQYF
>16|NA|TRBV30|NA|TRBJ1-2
TGTGCCTGGAGTGTACAGTTCTACAGCCCTAACTATGGCTACACCTTC
CAWSVQFYSPNYGYTF
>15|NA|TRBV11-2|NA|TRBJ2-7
TGTGCCAGCAGCTTAGTGGGACTGGTCTCCTACGAGCAGTACTTC
CASSLVGLVSYEQYF
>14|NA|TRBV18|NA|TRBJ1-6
TGTGCCAGCTCACCTACAGGGTGGGATTCACCCCTCCACTTT
CASSPTGWDSPLHF
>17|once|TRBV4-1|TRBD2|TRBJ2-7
TGCGCCAGCAGCCAAGAAGGACTAGCGGGACGTCTGGACGAGCAGTACTTC
CASSQEGLAGRLDEQYF
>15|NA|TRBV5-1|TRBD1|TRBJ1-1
TGCGCCAGCAGCTTGGTACAGGGGCAGAACACTGAAGCTTTCTTT
CASSLVQGQNTEAFF
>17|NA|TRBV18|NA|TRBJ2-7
TGTGCCAGCTCACCCTACGAAGGCCCTAGCTTTTTGGACGAGCAGTACTTC
CASSPYEGPSFLDEQYF
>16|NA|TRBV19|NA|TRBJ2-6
TGTGCCAGTAGTACCCCAGGAAACTCTGGGGCCAACGTCCTGACTTTC
CASSTPGNSGANVLTF
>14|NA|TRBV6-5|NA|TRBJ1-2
TGTGCCAGCAGCAGAGAGACAGTGAGGTATGGCTACACCTTC
CASSRETVRYGYTF
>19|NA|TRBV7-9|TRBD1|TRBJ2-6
TGTGCCAGCAGCTCCGGACGGGACAGGGGCTCATCTGGGGCCAACGTCCTGACTTTC
CASSSGRDRGSSGANVLTF
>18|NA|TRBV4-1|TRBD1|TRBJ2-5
TGCGCCAGCAGCCTACGAAATGGTGGTACCGGGACAGCTGAGACCCAGTACTTC
CASSLRNGGTGTAETQYF
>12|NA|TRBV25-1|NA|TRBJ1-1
TGTGCCAGCAGACAGGGGAACACTGAAGCTTTCTTT
CASRQGNTEAFF
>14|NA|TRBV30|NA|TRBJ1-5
TGTGCCTGGAGTGTGTGGCAGGGGAATCAGCCCCAGCATTTT
CAWSVWQGNQPQHF
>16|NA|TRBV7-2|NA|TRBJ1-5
TGTGCCAGCAGCTTAGCGGGCCCGACGGGGAATCAGCCCCAGCATTTT
CASSLAGPTGNQPQHF
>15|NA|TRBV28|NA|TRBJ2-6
TGTGCCAGCAGAACTCAGGGTACCGGGGCCAACGTCCTGACTTTC
CASRTQGTGANVLTF
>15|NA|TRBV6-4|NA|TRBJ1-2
TGTGCCAGCAGGGAGGCACCTTACCCTAACTATGGCTACACCTTC
CASREAPYPNYGYTF
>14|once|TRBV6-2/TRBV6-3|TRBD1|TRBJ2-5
TGTGCCAGCAGTTACTCGGGACAGGGAGGGACCCAGTACTTC
CASSYSGQGGTQYF
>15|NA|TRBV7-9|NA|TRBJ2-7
TGTGCCAGCAGCTTAGCTTCACAGGGTTCCTACGAGCAGTACTTC
CASSLASQGSYEQYF
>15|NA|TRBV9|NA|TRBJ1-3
TGTGCCAGCAGCCTCAGTACCGCGGGGGGAAACACCATATATTTT
CASSLSTAGGNTIYF